The 2 T cell receptor beta chains below all came from one sample that was sequenced in a study of identical twins. MiXCR, applied by TCRdb to the 5' RACE reads, yields one record per CDR3 protein. The sample consists of hundreds of thousands of distinct CDR3 sequences, more than 9% of them appearing once. This sample also appeared in a second study, on yellow fever vaccine responses in identical twins.

The sequenced sample consisted of CD8+ T cells sorted from blood. Every receptor here comes from a woman between 18 and 29 years old in good health.

This clonotype was observed a handful of times. J is TRBJ2-3 and V is TRBV4-1; no clear D gene. The V end was cut by 1 base, the J end by 4 bases, with 9 bases between. CDR1 is MGHRA and CDR2 is YSYEKL in the germline V gene. CDR3 length equals 14 residues. The CDR3 region has the DNA TGCGCCAGCAGCCAAGCAGGTGTTTCAGATACGCAGTATTTT. Translated, it gives CASSQAGVSDTQYF.

This clonotype turned up a few times. The rearrangement links TRBV9 to TRBJ1-1; D gene unclear. V was clipped by 4 bases and J by 5 bases, with 15 bases between them. From germline, CDR1 is SGDLS and CDR2 YYNGEE. The length of the CDR3 is 14 residues. The DNA of the CDR3 is TGTGCCAGCAGCCCCCCGGGGTATGGGACTGAAGCTTTCTTT. It is translated as CASSPPGYGTEAFF.